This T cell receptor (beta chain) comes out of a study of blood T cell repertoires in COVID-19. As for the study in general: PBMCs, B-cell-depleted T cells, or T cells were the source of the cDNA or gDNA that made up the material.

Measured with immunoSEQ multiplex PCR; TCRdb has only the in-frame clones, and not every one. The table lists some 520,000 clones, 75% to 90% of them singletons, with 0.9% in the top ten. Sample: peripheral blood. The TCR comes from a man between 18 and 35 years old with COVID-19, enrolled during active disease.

DNA of the CDR3: TGTGCCAGCAGCTTAGTAGGGGGCATCGGTCAGCCCCAGCATTTT. Its translation: CASSLVGGIGQPQHF. The V gene is TRBV7-9, the J gene TRBJ1-5; TRBD1 aligns across 7 bases. This CDR3 comprises 15 residues. Germline-derived CDR1 and CDR2 are SEHNR and FQNEAQ (reference sequence). Losses at the gene ends were 1 base for V and 6 bases for J; bases not matched to a gene: 6.